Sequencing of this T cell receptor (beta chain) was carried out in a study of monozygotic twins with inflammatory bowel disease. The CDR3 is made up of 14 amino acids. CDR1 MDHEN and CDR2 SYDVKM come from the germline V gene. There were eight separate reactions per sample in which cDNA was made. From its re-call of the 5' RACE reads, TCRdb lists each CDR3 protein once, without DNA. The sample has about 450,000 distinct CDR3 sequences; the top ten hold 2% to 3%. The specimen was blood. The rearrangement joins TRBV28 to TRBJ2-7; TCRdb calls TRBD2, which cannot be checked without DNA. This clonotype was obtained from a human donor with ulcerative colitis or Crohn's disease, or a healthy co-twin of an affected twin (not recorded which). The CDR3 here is CASSSRLFSYEQYF.